Listed here is a single TCR beta chain. V lost 0 bases to trimming and J lost 1 base; unmatched junction nucleotides: 6. Germline assignment: CDR1 SGHDN and CDR2 FVKESK. The length of the CDR3 is 16 residues. The data belong to a study of blood T cell repertoires in COVID-19. Per the original data handling: Reference gene primer amplification gave nucleated cell count estimates. Repertoires were generated with immunoSEQ multiplex PCR, while TCRdb's copy carries only in-frame clones and drops some. V and J calls and clone size are given by that table; D and trimming were obtained from the DNA. The table shows tens of thousands of clones, with around 91% occurring only once.

The receptor was derived from a human donor in a cohort sampled during active COVID-19. Sequencing was performed on peripheral blood. V usage is TRBV14 and J usage is TRBJ2-7, with TRBD1 identical over 7 bases. Here the CDR3 DNA reads TGTGCCAGCAGCCAAGATAGGACAGGATCTTCCTACGAGCAGTACTTC. The encoded protein is CASSQDRTGSSYEQYF.